Listed below are T cell receptor beta chains from one sample, sequenced in a study of a mutant IDH1 vaccine in newly diagnosed glioma. Antigens for these TCRs are unknown. TCRdb's copy holds only in-frame clones and misses some; the assay was immunoSEQ multiplex PCR. The sample comprises roughly 70,000 clones, 65% to 85% of which are singletons, and approximately 9.5% rests with the top ten. The sample here was PBMCs, taken from a glioma patient whose treatment included an IDH1 peptide vaccine. These receptor sequences come from a woman in her forties or fifties with glioma. Both conserved end residues are part of each CDR3. D genes are given only for firm matches. Only some rows state a clone size, as once, few, many or a class for expanded clones.

TRBJ2-7 . TRBD2 TRBV27 TGTGCCAGCAGTTCCCGGGAGGGAGAGCAGTACTTC CASSSREGEQYF
TRBJ2-5 . TRBD2 TRBV5-5 TGTGCCAGCAGCTGGATAGCGGGGGGGGCCCCCGAGACCCAGTACTTC CASSWIAGGAPETQYF
TRBJ2-6 . . TRBV19 TGTGCCAGTAGTATAGAAGGGGTGGGACCTGTCCTGACTTTC CASSIEGVGPVLTF
TRBJ1-1 . . TRBV7-9 TGTGCCAGCAGCCCCGCGCGGGGCGGGAGCACTGAAGCTTTCTTT CASSPARGGSTEAFF
TRBJ1-5 . TRBD1 TRBV28 TGTGCCAGCAGCCCCCCGGGACAGGGGTCCCAGCCCCAGCATTTT CASSPPGQGSQPQHF
TRBJ2-7 . . TRBV28 TGTGCCAGCAGTTCGAGCGGTGGGCAGAAATTCTACGAGCAGTACTTC CASSSSGGQKFYEQYF
TRBJ1-6 . . TRBV5-6 TGTGCCAGCAGCTTTGGCAGGGAAAATTCACCCCTCCACTTT CASSFGRENSPLHF
TRBJ2-2 . . TRBV4-1 TGCGCCAGCAGCCAACCTAGCGACACTGACACCGGGGAGCTGTTTTTT CASSQPSDTDTGELFF
TRBJ1-5 . TRBD1 TRBV5-4 TGTGCCAGCAGCTTAGGACAGGGTCGAGGCAATCAGCCCCAGCATTTT CASSLGQGRGNQPQHF
TRBJ1-5 . . TRBV2 TGTGCCAGCAACCCCGGACAGAACAATCAGCCCCAGCATTTT CASNPGQNNQPQHF
TRBJ2-7 . . TRBV15 TGTGCCACCAGCGGGTACAGTAAGGGGGGCCTTGGATACGAGCAGTACTTC CATSGYSKGGLGYEQYF
TRBJ2-7 . TRBD1 TRBV9 TGTGCCAGCAGCGTGACAGGGGGCAACGAGCAGTACTTC CASSVTGGNEQYF
TRBJ1-2 once . TRBV2 TGTGCCAGCACCCCGGGACGTCTCAACTATGGCTACACCTTC CASTPGRLNYGYTF
TRBJ2-3 . TRBD2 TRBV5-1 TGCGCCAGCAGCCTGGGGACTAGCGTTCCAGATACGCAGTATTTT CASSLGTSVPDTQYF
TRBJ1-2 . . TRBV7-9 TGTGCCAGCAGCTTTGCAGGTGGGAACTATGGCTACACCTTC CASSFAGGNYGYTF
TRBJ2-3 once TRBD2 TRBV9 TGTGCCAGCAGCGATGGATTTACTAGCGGGGCGACTGACACGCAGTATTTT CASSDGFTSGATDTQYF
TRBJ2-1 . . TRBV27 TGTGCCAGCAGCCTGGGGGGACTCTACAATGAGCAGTTCTTC CASSLGGLYNEQFF
TRBJ1-3 . . TRBV11-3 TGTGCCAGCAGCTTTTTTGGAGCGGAAAACACCATATATTTT CASSFFGAENTIYF
TRBJ1-3 . TRBD1 TRBV14 TGTGCCAGCAGCAGGGGACAGCTAGCTCGGACCATATATTTT CASSRGQLARTIYF
TRBJ1-3 . . TRBV5-1 TGCGCCAGCAGCTTGGATTATACGGGACGCAGGGAGGGAAACACCATATATTTT CASSLDYTGRREGNTIYF
TRBJ2-1 . TRBD1 TRBV2 TGTGCCAGCAGTCCGGGACAGGGGGTAGGTGAGCAGTTCTTC CASSPGQGVGEQFF
TRBJ2-1 . TRBD1 TRBV11-2 TGTGCCAGCAGCTTAGGACAGGGCTACTACAATGAGCAGTTCTTC CASSLGQGYYNEQFF
TRBJ1-2 . TRBD1 TRBV13 TGTGCCAGCAGCATACCGGGACAGAGTTACTATGGCTACACCTTC CASSIPGQSYYGYTF
TRBJ2-1 . TRBD2 TRBV2 TGTGCCAGCGAAGCGGGGCGCTCCTACAATGAGCAGTTCTTC CASEAGRSYNEQFF
TRBJ1-2 . . TRBV6-5 TGTGCCAGCACCCCGGGACAAAAAGGCTATGGCTACACCTTC CASTPGQKGYGYTF
TRBJ1-2 . . TRBV2 TGTGCCAGCAGTGAAGGAAACGGCGAATTCTATGGCTACACCTTC CASSEGNGEFYGYTF
TRBJ2-2 . . TRBV19 TGTGCCAGTAGGATGTACACCGGGGAGCTGTTTTTT CASRMYTGELFF
TRBJ2-7 . TRBD1 TRBV19 TGTGCCAGTAGTATAATCGGGACAGGGTCCTACGAGCAGTACTTC CASSIIGTGSYEQYF
TRBJ1-3 . . TRBV14 TGTGCCAGCAGCCTTAAAGTCGCCGGAAACACCATATATTTT CASSLKVAGNTIYF
TRBJ2-7 . . TRBV25-1 TGTGCCAGCAGTGTTGGGGCCCTGGGGAGCAGCGAGCAGTACTTC CASSVGALGSSEQYF
TRBJ2-3 . TRBD1 TRBV18 TGTGCCAGCTCACCTACAGGGGGCGCGGATACGCAGTATTTT CASSPTGGADTQYF
TRBJ1-3 . . TRBV27 TGTGCCAGCAGGCGGGCCGGCGGAAACACCATATATTTT CASRRAGGNTIYF
TRBJ1-6 . . TRBV19 TGTGCCAGTAGTTCCGGGACCACCAATTCACCCCTCCACTTT CASSSGTTNSPLHF
TRBJ1-1 . . TRBV7-8 TGTGCCAGCAGCCTTCGGTCGAACACTGAAGCTTTCTTT CASSLRSNTEAFF
TRBJ2-7 . TRBD2 TRBV6-5 TGTGCCAGCAGTTACCAAGCGGGGGGCTACGAGCAGTACTTC CASSYQAGGYEQYF
TRBJ1-3 . . TRBV7-2 TGTGCCAGCAGCTTAGTGGGGGTCTCTGGAAACACCATATATTTT CASSLVGVSGNTIYF
TRBJ1-2 . . TRBV5-4 TGTGCCAGCAGCTTGGTGCAGGTAGCTAACTATGGCTACACCTTC CASSLVQVANYGYTF
TRBJ2-3 . . TRBV4-1 TGCGCCAGCAGCCGAGTACAGGGAGACAGCACAGATACGCAGTATTTT CASSRVQGDSTDTQYF
TRBJ2-1 . . TRBV29-1 TGCAGCGGGGAGTTTGGGTTTTACAATGAGCAGTTCTTC CSGEFGFYNEQFF
TRBJ1-1 . . TRBV19 TGTGCCAGTAGCTACGGACCGTTGGGCACTGAAGCTTTCTTT CASSYGPLGTEAFF
TRBJ1-1 once TRBD1 TRBV6-4 TGTGCCAGCAGTGACTTGGATAGGGACAGGATAGACACTGAAGCTTTCTTT CASSDLDRDRIDTEAFF
TRBJ1-1 . . TRBV19 TGTGCCAGTAGCGAACAGGGAGGCACTGAAGCTTTCTTT CASSEQGGTEAFF
TRBJ2-5 . TRBD2 TRBV18 TGTGCCAGCTCACCCGTAGCGGGACAAGAGACCCAGTACTTC CASSPVAGQETQYF
TRBJ1-1 . . TRBV4-1 TGCGCCAGCAGCCAAGAAGGTCCGGGACGGGGGAACACTGAAGCTTTCTTT CASSQEGPGRGNTEAFF
TRBJ2-7 . TRBD2 TRBV7-2 TGTGCCAGCAGCCTCAAGGGACTAGCGGGGTTCCACGAGCAGTACTTC CASSLKGLAGFHEQYF
TRBJ1-3 . . TRBV5-4 TGTGCCAGCAGGGTGGTTGGGGGAAACACCATATATTTT CASRVVGGNTIYF
TRBJ2-5 . TRBD1 TRBV7-2 TGTGCCAGCAGCTTACCAGGGGGCGCAGGAGAGACCCAGTACTTC CASSLPGGAGETQYF
TRBJ1-6 . TRBD1 TRBV6-5 TGTGCCAGCTCGGGAACAGGGGGGTCACCCCTCCACTTT CASSGTGGSPLHF
TRBJ1-5 . . TRBV2 TGTGCCAGCAGTGAAGGGGGTGTTCAGCCCCAGCATTTT CASSEGGVQPQHF
TRBJ2-1 few TRBD2 TRBV5-5 TGTGCCAGCAGCTTCCTACCTAGCGGGGTTCTCTCCTACAATGAGCAGTTCTTC CASSFLPSGVLSYNEQFF